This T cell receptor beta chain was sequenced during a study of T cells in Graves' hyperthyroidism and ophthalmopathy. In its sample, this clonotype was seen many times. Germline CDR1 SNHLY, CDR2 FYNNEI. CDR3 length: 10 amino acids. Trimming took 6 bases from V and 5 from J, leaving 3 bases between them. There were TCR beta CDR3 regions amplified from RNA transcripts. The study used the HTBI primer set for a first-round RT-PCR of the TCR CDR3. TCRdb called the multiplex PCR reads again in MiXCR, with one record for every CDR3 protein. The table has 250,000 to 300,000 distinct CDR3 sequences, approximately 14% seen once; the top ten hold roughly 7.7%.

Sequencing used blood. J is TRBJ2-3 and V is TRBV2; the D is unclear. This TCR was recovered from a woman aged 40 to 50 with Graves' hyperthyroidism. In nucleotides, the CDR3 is TGTGCCAGCAGGGGAGATACGCAGTATTTT. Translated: CASRGDTQYF.